Shown below are 9 T cell receptor beta chains from a single sample sequenced in a study of blood T cell repertoires in COVID-19. Clones were read by immunoSEQ multiplex PCR, and TCRdb kept only the in-frame ones, dropping some. The table includes fewer than 300,000 clones, 80% to 90% detected once. Material for sequencing was peripheral blood. All receptors come from a woman aged 45 to 65 who had recovered from COVID-19.

The V call is TRBV18, the J call TRBJ1-5; D call uncertain. The ends were cut back, 4 bases at V and 9 bases at J, with 19 bases in the middle. This CDR3 region has 15 residues. The germline V gene encodes CDR1 KGHSH and CDR2 LQKENI. CDR3 DNA sequence: TGTGCCAGCTCACAAACCGGAGGTTTAGATAGGCCCCAGCATTTT. Translated: CASSQTGGLDRPQHF.

This clone was seen only once. This rearrangement joins TRBV5-6 to TRBJ2-7; D not resolved. Germline V lookup: CDR1 SGHDT, CDR2 YYEEEE. The CDR3 consists of 14 residues. Trimming shortened V by 1 base and J by 3 bases, and 11 bases separated the two germline ends. The CDR3 region has the DNA TGTGCCAGCAGCTTGTATAGCAGAAGCTACGAGCAGTACTTC. It is translated as CASSLYSRSYEQYF.

This clone was seen only a few times. The chain combines TRBV12-3 or TRBV12-4 with TRBJ2-7; D unclear. CDR3 length: 12 amino acids. Trimming took 5 bases from V and 7 from J, leaving 12 bases between them. The CDR3 sequence: CASSPVVREQYF. Written as DNA, the CDR3 is TGTGCCAGCAGTCCGGTCGTGCGGGAGCAGTACTTC.

This clone was found a few times. In DNA, the CDR3 is TGTGCCAGCAGTTCGGTGGCGGGAGGGGAAGAGACCCAGTACTTC. This codes for CASSSVAGGEETQYF. The chain carries TRBV6-5 and TRBJ2-5, with TRBD2 identical over 9 bases. With 4 bases clipped from V and 3 bases from J, the junction kept 6 bases outside the gene matches. The CDR3 length is 15 residues. From germline, CDR1 is MNHEY and CDR2 SVGAGI.

The chain employs TRBV5-1 and TRBJ2-1; the D gene is possibly TRBD1 (7 bases). The CDR3 spans 14 residues. Germline V gene lookup returns CDR1 SGHRS and CDR2 YFSETQ. Trimming stripped 4 bases from V and 7 bases from J, with 15 bases between. CDR3 nucleotide sequence: TGCGCCAGCAGCCCGGCGGAGGGGGCGAATGAGCAGTTCTTC. The encoded protein is CASSPAEGANEQFF.

V usage is TRBV6-5 and J usage is TRBJ2-7, with D possibly matching TRBD1 (5 bases). V lost 5 bases, J lost 2 bases, and 10 bases lay in between. CDR1 is MNHEY, CDR2 SVGAGI, per germline. The CDR3 length is 13 residues. CDR3 nucleotides: TGTGCCAGCAGTAGGGGAACTACCTACGAGCAGTACTTC. Translating it yields CASSRGTTYEQYF.

The rearrangement joins TRBV19 to TRBJ1-5, with D unclear. CDR1 is LNHDA, CDR2 SQIVND, per germline (reference sequence). CDR3 length: 16 amino acids. V was pared by 5 bases and J by 3 bases, with 17 bases between. Here the CDR3 reads CASSLAGSGLNQPQHF. The CDR3 DNA follows: TGTGCCAGTAGTCTTGCGGGCTCGGGTCTCAATCAGCCCCAGCATTTT.

The chain couples TRBV5-1 to TRBJ2-7; D is possibly TRBD1 (5 bases). V was cut by 1 base and J by 5 bases, with 10 bases left in between. The CDR3 runs 13 residues. In germline, CDR1 is SGHRS, CDR2 YFSETQ. CDR3 in DNA: TGCGCCAGCAGCTTGTTATCCAGGGACGAGCAGTACTTC. As protein: CASSLLSRDEQYF.

The rearrangement joins TRBV28 to TRBJ1-5; a possible D gene is TRBD1 (5 bases). The CDR3 has 19 residues. CDR1 and CDR2 from the germline V gene are MDHEN and SYDVKM. Trimming removed 6 bases at V and 6 bases at J, with 30 bases between. CDR3 in amino acids: CASSNFGGSWAPRGQPQHF. DNA of the CDR3: TGTGCCAGCAGCAATTTTGGGGGGTCATGGGCCCCACGGGGTCAGCCCCAGCATTTT.